This T cell receptor (beta chain) stems from a study of B cell selection in AIRE deficiency. Sorting defined conventional CD4 T cells as CD4+CD127+. Repertoires were generated with immunoSEQ multiplex PCR, while TCRdb's copy carries only in-frame clones and drops some. The data hold some 25,000 clones, with just under 97% observed a single time. This TCR was sampled from a human donor with AIRE deficiency. Sequences were obtained from conventional CD4+ T cells sorted from PBMCs.

CDR3 residues: CASSEEWGQPQHF. In DNA, the CDR3 is TGTGCCAGCAGTGAAGAGTGGGGTCAGCCCCAGCATTTT. This chain links TRBV6-1 with TRBJ1-5; D unclear. The CDR3 contains 13 residues. CDR1 and CDR2 (germline): MNHNS, SASEGT. Trimming shortened V by 1 base and J by 6 bases, and 7 bases separated the two germline ends.